The next 8 T cell receptor beta chains were all read from a single sample in a study of blood T cells in healthy people across ages. The authors ran a second PCR of roughly 7 to 11 cycles using a sample-barcoded 5' primer and a J-beta primer mix. TCRdb independently ran MiXCR on the 5' RACE reads; one entry per CDR3 protein. This sample has 1.5 million to 2 million distinct CDR3 sequences; 40% to 55% occur once, and the top ten carry around 2.1%. The specimen was blood. Receptor source: a woman aged 40 to 50 in good health.

The chain links TRBV20-1 to TRBJ2-5; 7 bases are shared with TRBD1. Germline assignment: CDR1 DFQATT and CDR2 SNEGSKA (reference sequence). Trimming at V came to 3 bases and at J to 5 bases, leaving 6 bases not matched to a gene. The CDR3 has 13 residues. As DNA, the CDR3 is TGCAGTGCTAGCCGACAGGGTCTGGAGACCCAGTACTTC. This codes for CSASRQGLETQYF.

This clonotype appeared once. In DNA, the CDR3 is TGCAGTGCGCTGCGGACAGGGAGTGGAAACACCATATATTTT. This gives the protein CSALRTGSGNTIYF. The gene calls are TRBV20-1 and TRBJ1-3, with 8 nucleotides matching TRBD1. The germline gives CDR1 DFQATT, CDR2 SNEGSKA (reference sequence). The V gene end was trimmed by 6 bases and the J gene end by 3 bases; junction bases not matched to a gene: 7. This CDR3 is 14 amino acids long.

This chain links TRBV5-1 with TRBJ2-2; possibly TRBD2 for D (5 bases). The CDR3 is made up of 17 amino acids. V lost 5 bases and J lost 2, with 19 bases in between. Germline loops: CDR1 SGHRS, CDR2 YFSETQ. The CDR3 DNA reads TGCGCCAGCAGACCTACTCCGACCAGCGGAAACACCGGGGAGCTGTTTTTT. Protein: CASRPTPTSGNTGELFF. Complete variable domain (other parts from reference TRBV5-1 and TRBJ2-2): KAGVTQTPRYLIKTRGQQVTLSCSPISGHRSVSWYQQTPGQGLQFLFEYFSETQRNKGNFPGRFSGRQFSNSRSEMNVSTLELGDSALYLCASRPTPTSGNTGELFFGEGSRLTVL.

This chain links TRBV20-1 with TRBJ2-4; 9 nucleotides match TRBD2. CDR3 length: 15 residues. V was pared by 4 bases and J by 5 bases, with 9 bases of the junction left unmatched. Germline V gives CDR1 DFQATT, CDR2 SNEGSKA (reference sequence). CDR3 DNA: TGCAGTGCTATCCGGAGGCGGGGGGGAGAAAACATTCAGTACTTC. It specifies CSAIRRRGGENIQYF.

This clonotype was counted only a few times. The chain joins TRBV20-1 to TRBJ2-3; D not resolved. Trimming left V 6 bases short and J 2 bases short, with 9 bases between. The CDR3 consists of 12 residues. Germline V gene lookup returns CDR1 DFQATT and CDR2 SNEGSKA (reference sequence). CDR3 sequence: CSAVRATDTQYF. The DNA of the CDR3 is TGCAGTGCGGTCCGAGCCACAGATACGCAGTATTTT.

In this sample, this clonotype turned up a few times. The genes are TRBV6-1 and TRBJ2-4; 8 bases align to TRBD1. The CDR3 extends over 16 amino acids. With V trimmed by 4 bases and J by 0 bases, 5 bases remained unmatched. Germline loops: CDR1 MNHNS, CDR2 SASEGT. The CDR3 coding sequence is TGTGCCAGCAGTGGGTGGACAGGGCTAGCCAAAAACATTCAGTACTTC. This gives the protein CASSGWTGLAKNIQYF.

V and J are TRBV6-2 or TRBV6-3 and TRBJ2-5, with TRBD1 identical over 9 bases. Germline V lookup: CDR1 MNHEY, CDR2 SVGEGT. J lost 5 bases, V lost 8 bases, and 6 bases had no gene match. This CDR3 has 13 residues. CDR3 nucleotide sequence: TGTGCCAGCGGGGACAGGGCTCCGGAGACCCAGTACTTC. This gives the protein CASGDRAPETQYF.

Comments on this clonotype: Relative to the germline gene, one junction end is altered; a read error may explain this. V gene TRBV7-2 combines with J gene TRBJ2-7, with D possibly matching TRBD1 (6 bases). Germline V gene lookup returns CDR1 SGHTA and CDR2 FQGNSA. CDR3 size: 14 residues. CDR3 nucleotide sequence: TGTGCCGGCAGCAAACGGGACACTTCCTACGAGCAGTACTTC. Protein product: CAGSKRDTSYEQYF.